This T cell receptor (beta chain) emerged from a study of cytomegalovirus exposure and HLA in healthy donors. In the study overall: An analysis done earlier identified 100 million to 140 million unique TCR beta sequences from around 180 million T cells. Whole-study findings and limits: Investigators reported 150 to 200 TCR beta chains as tied to cytomegalovirus. Association of a missense DCLRE1C variant with TCR beta V- and J-gene trimming was reported in a later analysis.

Trimming removed 0 bases from V and 6 bases from J, with 8 bases in between. Germline-derived CDR1 and CDR2 are MNHEY and SMNVEV (reference sequence). The CDR3 contains 14 residues. Details on this clone: Its antigen is not known.

The study ran its PCR with 60 Vbeta and 13 Jbeta primers. Sequencing was performed with immunoSEQ multiplex PCR; in TCRdb, only in-frame clones are kept and a portion is missing. In the table there are 150,000 to 200,000 clones, around 68% of which are singletons. Sequencing input: PBMCs. The receptor comes from a man aged 50 to 60 in good health and CMV-seronegative. The rearrangement uses TRBV27 and TRBJ2-2; TRBD2 might be the D (6 bases). The CDR3 bases are TGTGCCAGCAGTTTATCTTGGGGGGCCGGGGAGCTGTTTTTT. It specifies CASSLSWGAGELFF.